These 14 T cell receptor beta chains share one sample of origin, sequenced in a study of CD8+ T cells in alopecia areata. Extraction and reverse transcription of RNA yielded cDNA as the sequencing template. Profiling relied on immunoSEQ multiplex PCR, and the TCRdb table lists in-frame clones only, not all of them. This table has over 70,000 clones, approximately 64% appearing once. Regarding treatment: oral pan-JAK inhibitor, 5-10 mg twice daily. The material was CD8+ T cells sorted from blood, obtained at week 24, from a patient treated with tofacitinib. The source of these receptors is a human donor with alopecia areata.

As DNA, the CDR3 is TGCAGCGTTGCGGGACAGGGGTCTAACTATGGCTACACCTTC. It translates to CSVAGQGSNYGYTF. The genes are TRBV29-1 and TRBJ1-2, with 10 bases lining up with TRBD1. V was pared by 4 bases and J by 0 bases, with 2 bases of the junction left unmatched. Germline loops: CDR1 SQVTM, CDR2 ANQGSEA. The CDR3 contains 14 residues.

This rearrangement joins TRBV19 to TRBJ1-1; D remains unclear. The CDR3 runs to 12 residues. V shed 10 bases and J shed 1 base, with 10 bases lying between them. From germline, CDR1 is LNHDA and CDR2 SQIVND (reference sequence). CDR3 nucleotides: TGTGCCACCGAGGCCGGGAACACTGAAGCTTTCTTT. Amino acids: CATEAGNTEAFF.

This clone was detected once. This CDR3 reads CASSLTFRAPSTDTQYF. In DNA form, the CDR3 reads TGTGCCAGCAGCTTAACCTTTCGTGCACCTTCCACAGATACGCAGTATTTT. This chain links TRBV7-6 with TRBJ2-3; D gene unclear. This CDR3 is 17 amino acids long. V dropped 2 bases and J dropped 2 bases, with 17 bases sitting between them. Germline V gene lookup returns CDR1 SGHVS and CDR2 FNYEAQ.

The J gene is TRBJ1-2, the V gene TRBV9, with 9 bases lining up with TRBD1. CDR3 length: 14 amino acids. V lost 3 bases, J lost 2 bases, and 2 bases stayed unmatched. CDR1 is SGDLS and CDR2 is YYNGEE in the germline V gene. CDR3 coding DNA: TGTGCCAGCAGCGGGACAGGGGTGAACTATGGCTACACCTTC. Its translation: CASSGTGVNYGYTF.

This clone was observed a handful of times. This chain joins TRBV6-4 and TRBJ1-4; D ambiguous. V lost 5 bases and J lost 7, with 17 bases in between. Germline-derived CDR1 and CDR2 are MRHNA and SNTAGT. CDR3 size: 15 residues. The CDR3 loop is CASSLSAALGEKLFF. For the CDR3, the DNA is TGTGCCAGCAGTTTATCAGCAGCCCTGGGTGAAAAACTGTTTTTT.

The chain couples TRBV4-2 to TRBJ2-7, with D possibly TRBD2 on 6 matching bases. The germline V and J ends were trimmed by 4 bases and 6 bases, with 10 bases remaining between them. CDR1 and CDR2 (germline): LGHNA, YNFKEQ. This CDR3 has 12 amino acids. The CDR3 coding sequence is TGTGCCAGCAGCCCCTACGGGGGCGAGCAGTACTTC. This encodes CASSPYGGEQYF.

The chain joins TRBV28 to TRBJ2-7; D gene uncertain. The CDR3 length is 13 residues. The germline CDR1 and CDR2 sequences are MDHEN and SYDVKM. V was trimmed by 6 bases and J by 1 base, leaving 10 bases between them. CDR3 nucleotide sequence: TGTGCCAGCAGCCCAGTTGATTCCTACGAGCAGTACTTC. This codes for CASSPVDSYEQYF.

The chain employs TRBV9 and TRBJ2-3; 12 bases line up with TRBD1. The CDR3 totals 15 residues. Looked up from germline, CDR1 is SGDLS and CDR2 is YYNGEE. With V trimmed by 4 bases and J by 3 bases, 3 bases remained unmatched. CDR3 sequence (DNA): TGTGCCAGCAGCCTGGGACAGGGGGCAACAGATACGCAGTATTTT. Amino acid sequence: CASSLGQGATDTQYF.

This clone came up many times. The rearrangement joins TRBV4-1 to TRBJ2-3, with D perhaps matching TRBD2 (5 bases). This CDR3 region has 16 residues. In germline, CDR1 is MGHRA, CDR2 YSYEKL. V dropped 2 bases and J dropped 4 bases, with 16 bases sitting between them. The CDR3 DNA reads TGCGCCAGCAGCCAATCCGGACTCGGAACCCCAGATACGCAGTATTTT. As protein: CASSQSGLGTPDTQYF.

This clone showed up just a few times. V is TRBV6-6 and J is TRBJ1-1; TRBD1 is a possible D gene (6 bases). The CDR3 spans 12 residues. Trimming stripped 8 bases from V and 4 bases from J, with 11 bases between. Germline CDR1 reads MNHNY; CDR2 reads SVGAGI (reference sequence). The CDR3 coding sequence is TGTGCCAGCGGGGGCATCCCCACTGAAGCTTTCTTT. Its protein is CASGGIPTEAFF.

The chain uses TRBV27 and TRBJ2-1; 8 bases are a match to TRBD1. The germline V gene has CDR1 MNHEY and CDR2 SMNVEV (reference sequence). With 5 bases clipped from V and 9 bases from J, the junction kept 3 bases outside the gene matches. The CDR3 covers 12 residues. The CDR3 spells CASSGTGSEQFF. CDR3 in DNA: TGTGCCAGCAGTGGGACAGGCAGTGAGCAGTTCTTC.

The genes are TRBV9 and TRBJ2-7; 10 positions agree with TRBD1. After removal of 0 bases from V and 1 base from J, the junction contained 1 base not matched to a gene. The CDR3 is made up of 15 amino acids. Germline-derived CDR1 and CDR2 are SGDLS and YYNGEE. The CDR3 DNA follows: TGTGCCAGCAGCGTAGCGGGACAGGGGTCCTACGAGCAGTACTTC. Amino acid sequence: CASSVAGQGSYEQYF.

This clone was recorded once. The chain carries TRBV19 and TRBJ2-2; D gene ambiguous. V lost 5 bases, J lost 7 bases, and 11 bases lay in between. This CDR3 region has 13 residues. CDR1 is LNHDA and CDR2 is SQIVND in the germline V gene (reference sequence). The CDR3 region is CASSPQVGGELFF. For the CDR3, the DNA is TGTGCCAGTAGTCCGCAGGTTGGCGGGGAGCTGTTTTTT. Using reference TRBV19 and TRBJ2-2 for the parts outside the CDR3, the full variable domain is DGGITQSPKYLFRKEGQNVTLSCEQNLNHDAMYWYRQDPGQGLRLIYYSQIVNDFQKGDIAEGYSVSREKKESFPLTVTSAQKNPTAFYLCASSPQVGGELFFGEGSRLTVL.

This CDR3 is CAWDPGTLYGYTF. DNA of the CDR3: TGTGCCTGGGACCCCGGGACCCTCTATGGCTACACCTTC. The chain has TRBV30 and TRBJ1-2, with D perhaps matching TRBD1 (5 bases). Trimming cost V 5 bases and J 4 bases, with 14 bases left between them. The CDR3 runs to 13 residues. Looked up from germline, CDR1 is GTSNPN and CDR2 is SVGIG (reference sequence).